These 28 T cell receptor beta chains came from one sample sequenced in a study of T cell responses to AZD1222 COVID-19 vaccine. Sequenced by immunoSEQ multiplex PCR; TCRdb stores in-frame clones only, minus some. Among 100,000 to 150,000 clones, over 80% were seen once, and the ten largest hold 1.1%. The material was peripheral blood, obtained on day 0 of AZD1222 vaccination. All receptors come from an adult in good health.

V usage is TRBV28 and J usage is TRBJ1-2; 7 bases agree with TRBD1. V lost 3 bases, J lost 7 bases, and 8 bases stayed unmatched. The CDR3 runs to 14 residues. Germline CDR1 is MDHEN and CDR2 is SYDVKM. The CDR3 nucleotides are TGTGCCAGCAGTTTGGGCAGGGGGAGGGCTGGCTACACCTTC. Translating gives CASSLGRGRAGYTF.

V and J are TRBV30 and TRBJ2-6; D not certain. Germline values: CDR1 GTSNPN, CDR2 SVGIG (reference sequence). CDR3 size: 13 residues. V shed 6 bases and J shed 0 bases, with 6 bases lying between them. The CDR3 spells CACDPSGANVLTF. The CDR3 DNA sequence: TGTGCCTGTGACCCCTCTGGGGCCAACGTCCTGACTTTC.

The J gene is TRBJ1-1, the V gene TRBV5-1; D not resolved. V lost 3 bases to trimming and J lost 4 bases, with 13 bases between them. The CDR3 loop spans 14 amino acids. Germline-derived CDR1 and CDR2 are SGHRS and YFSETQ. The CDR3 protein is CASSSDGRGTEAFF. The CDR3 DNA is TGCGCCAGCAGCTCGGACGGCCGGGGCACTGAAGCTTTCTTT.

J is TRBJ1-4 and V is TRBV5-5; the D gene is possibly TRBD1 (5 bases). The germline CDR1 and CDR2 sequences are SGHKS and YYEKEE (reference sequence). The germline V and J ends were trimmed by 6 bases and 8 bases, with 11 bases remaining between them. There are 12 residues in the CDR3. CDR3 sequence reads: CASISGQEKLFF. The CDR3 nucleotides are TGTGCCAGCATCTCAGGGCAGGAAAAACTGTTTTTT.

The gene calls are TRBV7-3 and TRBJ1-1; D is uncertain. CDR1 and CDR2 from the germline V gene are SGHTA and FQGTGA. V shed 2 bases and J shed 5 bases, with 9 bases lying between them. This CDR3 spans 13 amino acids. Here the CDR3 reads CASSLRMDTEAFF. CDR3 nucleotide sequence: TGTGCCAGCAGCTTACGTATGGATACTGAAGCTTTCTTT. The full variable domain, in which reference TRBV7-3 and TRBJ1-1 provide the parts outside the CDR3, is GAGVSQTPSNKVTEKGKYVELRCDPISGHTALYWYRQSLGQGPEFLIYFQGTGAADDSGLPNDRFFAVRPEGSVSTLKIQRTERGDSAVYLCASSLRMDTEAFFGQGTRLTVV.

V and J are TRBV5-1 and TRBJ1-2; 8 bases match TRBD1. J lost 8 bases, V lost 4 bases, and 7 bases had no gene match. Germline CDR1 and CDR2: SGHRS and YFSETQ. This CDR3 spans 13 amino acids. CDR3: CASSVMTGEGYTF. The CDR3 DNA follows: TGCGCCAGCAGCGTAATGACAGGGGAAGGCTACACCTTC.

The V gene is TRBV6-1, the J gene TRBJ1-2; no reliable D call. CDR1 MNHNS and CDR2 SASEGT come from the germline V gene. The CDR3 is 13 residues long. Trimming stripped 3 bases from V and 7 bases from J, with 12 bases between. CDR3 in DNA: TGTGCCAGCAGTGATGTAGGGTTTCGTGGCTACACCTTC. It is translated as CASSDVGFRGYTF.

V and J are TRBV29-1 and TRBJ2-1; TRBD2 matches at 8 bases. With 4 bases clipped from V and 0 bases from J, the junction kept 2 bases outside the gene matches. Germline assignment: CDR1 SQVTM and CDR2 ANQGSEA. The length of the CDR3 is 14 residues. CDR3 sequence (DNA): TGCAGCGTTGTGAGCGGGAGCTCCTACAATGAGCAGTTCTTC. It encodes CSVVSGSSYNEQFF.

This clone has just one count. The chain uses TRBV6-4 and TRBJ2-1; 9 bases are shared with TRBD2. With V trimmed by 8 bases and J by 7 bases, 9 bases remained unmatched. The CDR3 runs 14 residues. Germline CDR1 and CDR2: MRHNA and SNTAGT. The CDR3 nucleotides read TGTGCCAGCGCCAATAGCGGGGGAGGGAATGAGCAGTTCTTC. It yields the protein CASANSGGGNEQFF.

The chain is built from TRBV28 and TRBJ1-2, with 8 bases that match TRBD1. Germline values: CDR1 MDHEN, CDR2 SYDVKM. Unmatched junction bases numbered 2, after V lost 8 bases and J lost 0 bases. The CDR3 is made up of 13 amino acids. The CDR3 protein is CASRTGPNYGYTF. In DNA form, the CDR3 reads TGTGCCAGCCGGACAGGGCCTAACTATGGCTACACCTTC.

The rearrangement joins TRBV19 to TRBJ1-2, with D uncertain. The CDR3 loop spans 15 amino acids. The germline gives CDR1 LNHDA, CDR2 SQIVND (reference sequence). Deletions cut 7 bases from V and 5 bases from J, with 20 bases between. CDR3 sequence reads: CASNTLDGSLYGYTF. DNA for the CDR3: TGTGCCAGTAATACCCTGGACGGCAGTCTTTATGGCTACACCTTC.

The chain's CDR3 is CASRVLADTQYF. CDR3 sequence (DNA): TGTGCCAGCCGGGTGTTAGCAGATACGCAGTATTTT. The gene calls are TRBV2 and TRBJ2-3; D is ambiguous. The CDR3 loop spans 12 amino acids. V lost 8 bases, J lost 4 bases, and 10 bases lay in between. Per germline, CDR1 SNHLY and CDR2 FYNNEI.

The J gene is TRBJ1-4, the V gene TRBV7-9; no clear D. The V gene lost 2 bases and the J gene lost 8 bases, with 12 bases spanning the gap. The CDR3 totals 14 residues. CDR1 and CDR2 (germline): SEHNR, FQNEAQ (reference sequence). CDR3 sequence (DNA): TGTGCCAGCAGCTTAATTTGGTCGGGGGAAAAACTGTTTTTT. This encodes CASSLIWSGEKLFF.

The rearrangement uses TRBV6-5 and TRBJ1-4; D not resolved. Germline assignment: CDR1 MNHEY and CDR2 SVGAGI. This CDR3 is built from 11 residues. With 7 bases removed from V and 7 bases from J, the gap between germline ends came to 7 bases. The CDR3 region is CASTWGEKLFF. The CDR3 DNA reads TGTGCCAGCACCTGGGGTGAAAAACTGTTTTTT.

The chain links TRBV18 to TRBJ2-3; D is undetermined. This CDR3 contains 12 residues. Germline V gene lookup returns CDR1 KGHSH and CDR2 LQKENI. V lost 4 bases and J lost 6, with 8 bases in between. The DNA for the CDR3 is TGTGCCAGCTCACTCCTTATTGATACGCAGTATTTT. Residues: CASSLLIDTQYF.

This chain uses TRBV10-1 with TRBJ2-3; no reliable D call. The CDR3 spans 12 residues. Trimming took off 4 bases at V and 3 bases at J, with 5 bases between the two ends. Looked up from germline, CDR1 is WNHNN and CDR2 is SYGVQD (reference sequence). Here the CDR3 DNA reads TGCGCCAGCAGTGTCACGACAGATACGCAGTATTTT. Protein: CASSVTTDTQYF.

The chain couples TRBV7-8 to TRBJ1-2; the match to TRBD1 covers 12 bases. Germline V CDR1 and CDR2: SGHVS, FQNEAQ. Unmatched junction bases numbered 9, after V lost 5 bases and J lost 8 bases. The CDR3 contains 15 residues. CDR3 protein: CASSPTGTGGEGYTF. DNA for the CDR3: TGTGCCAGCAGCCCCACGGGGACAGGGGGCGAAGGCTACACCTTC.

CDR3 protein: CASSGLAGGANTGELFF. In DNA form, the CDR3 reads TGTGCCAGCAGCGGACTAGCGGGAGGGGCGAACACCGGGGAGCTGTTTTTT. V gene TRBV7-8 combines with J gene TRBJ2-2, with TRBD2 matching over 15 bases. The CDR3 is made up of 17 amino acids. CDR1 is SGHVS, CDR2 FQNEAQ, per germline. J lost 0 bases, V lost 5 bases, and 1 base had no gene match. Together with reference TRBV7-8 and TRBJ2-2, the CDR3 gives the full variable domain: GAGVSQSPRYKVAKRGQDVALRCDPISGHVSLFWYQQALGQGPEFLTYFQNEAQLDKSGLPSDRFFAERPEGSVSTLKIQRTQQEDSAVYLCASSGLAGGANTGELFFGEGSRLTVL.

The rearrangement links TRBV5-1 to TRBJ1-1; 7 bases fit TRBD1. CDR3 length equals 15 residues. In germline, CDR1 is SGHRS, CDR2 YFSETQ. V lost 2 bases to trimming and J lost 4 bases; unmatched junction nucleotides: 8. This chain's CDR3 is CASSLTTTGVTEAFF. As DNA, the CDR3 is TGCGCCAGCAGCTTAACTACCACAGGGGTCACTGAAGCTTTCTTT.

The V and J genes are TRBV9 and TRBJ1-2; possible D gene TRBD1, 6 bases. Germline assignment: CDR1 SGDLS and CDR2 YYNGEE. V lost 0 bases, J lost 7 bases, and 25 bases lay in between. The CDR3 is made up of 18 amino acids. The CDR3: CASSVEEGRGARGIGYTF. CDR3 nucleotides: TGTGCCAGCAGCGTAGAGGAGGGAAGGGGGGCGCGAGGTATTGGCTACACCTTC.

The chain employs TRBV5-4 and TRBJ1-1, with 8 bases lining up with TRBD1. The germline CDR1 and CDR2 sequences are SGHNT and YYREEE (reference sequence). The CDR3 is made up of 15 amino acids. V was pared by 4 bases and J by 0 bases, with 5 bases of the junction left unmatched. CDR3 coding DNA: TGTGCCAGCAGCAAGACAGGGGCCTTGAACACTGAAGCTTTCTTT. Translating it yields CASSKTGALNTEAFF.

The gene calls are TRBV5-1 and TRBJ1-1; a weak D match, TRBD1 (6 bases). The CDR3 loop spans 14 amino acids. Germline lookup yields CDR1 SGHRS and CDR2 YFSETQ. V lost 4 bases to trimming and J lost 1 base, with 11 bases between them. The CDR3 loop reads CASSGQGSNTEAFF. As DNA, the CDR3 is TGCGCCAGCAGCGGGCAGGGGTCGAACACTGAAGCTTTCTTT.

A remark on this clone: In the same sample, other DNA sequences code for this CDR3. The V call is TRBV3-1 (or the pseudogene TRBV3-2), the J call TRBJ1-2; D perhaps matches TRBD1 (5 bases). The CDR3 length is 12 residues. V was shortened by 5 bases and J by 7 bases, with 11 bases between the two germline ends. CDR1 LGHDT and CDR2 YNNKEL come from the germline V gene (reference sequence). CDR3 in amino acids: CASSRDGAGYTF. DNA of the CDR3: TGTGCCAGCAGCAGGGACGGAGCTGGCTACACCTTC.

The chain links TRBV25-1 to TRBJ2-7, with D perhaps TRBD1 (6 bases). This CDR3 has 14 amino acids. Germline V gene sequence: CDR1 MGHDK, CDR2 SYGVNS. Trimming cost V 5 bases and J 4 bases, with 15 bases left between them. CDR3 residues: CASSRGTKGYEQYF. The CDR3 DNA reads TGTGCCAGCAGTAGAGGGACAAAAGGGTACGAGCAGTACTTC.

The rearrangement links TRBV18 to TRBJ1-2; 9 bases align to TRBD1. Germline V lookup: CDR1 KGHSH, CDR2 LQKENI. Trimming removed 3 bases from V and 10 bases from J; junction bases left unmatched: 9. The CDR3 length is 14 residues. Here the CDR3 reads CASSPIPGQGDYTF. The CDR3 region has the DNA TGTGCCAGCTCACCGATTCCGGGACAGGGAGACTACACCTTC.

About this clone itself: In this CDR3 the conserved last residue, phenylalanine or tryptophan, is missing, so a read error is likely. Because the CDR3's place on the DNA is in doubt, the DNA is left out and the CDR3 is given as listed by TCRdb. CDR3 amino acids: CASMHQGVAPFL. This sequence joins TRBV10-2 and TRBJ1-2; TRBD1 is the table's D call and was not checked against the DNA. Counting both end residues, the CDR3 totals 12 amino acids. Germline-derived CDR1 and CDR2 are WSHSY and SAAADI.

The V and J genes are TRBV3-1 (or the pseudogene TRBV3-2) and TRBJ2-4; no reliable D call. This CDR3 is 13 amino acids long. Trimming cost V 3 bases and J 3 bases, with 6 bases left between them. Per germline, CDR1 LGHDT and CDR2 YNNKEL (reference sequence). CDR3 nucleotide sequence: TGTGCCAGCAGCCAGGGTAACAAAAACATTCAGTACTTC. It is translated as CASSQGNKNIQYF.

The V and J genes are TRBV6-5 and TRBJ1-3; TRBD1 matches 7 bases. Per the germline V gene, CDR1 is MNHEY and CDR2 is SVGAGI. Trimming at V came to 6 bases and at J to 6 bases, leaving 8 bases not matched to a gene. This CDR3 region has 14 residues. CDR3: CASRQGQPSNTIYF. CDR3 DNA sequence: TGTGCCAGCAGACAGGGACAGCCCTCAAACACCATATATTTT.